Given below is one TCR beta chain in context. The target antigen is unknown. This sample was taken from a study of shared clonotypes between healthy human individuals. The germline V gene has CDR1 MNHEY and CDR2 SVGAGI. The length of the CDR3 is 12 residues. The V and J ends lost 8 bases and 7 bases, in that order; junction bases with no gene match: 3. As defined, naive CD8 cells were CD45RO-negative and positively selected for CCR7, with terminally differentiated effector memory CD45RA+ cells excluded. Findings and limits, study-wide: Naive subsets typically showed greater estimated richness than memory subsets. Investigators expected sequencing depth to affect clonotype sharing among donors. Shared across a handful of donors were about 4.8% of the naive CD4 clonotypes.

Repertoires were generated with immunoSEQ multiplex PCR, while TCRdb's copy carries only in-frame clones and drops some. The top ten clones hold less than 0.13% of a sample with hundreds of thousands of clones, around 96% of them seen once. The J gene is TRBJ2-1, the V gene TRBV6-5; 9 bases match TRBD2. The specimen sequenced was naive CD8+ T cells sorted from blood. This receptor was identified in a woman younger than 45 in good health. The CDR3 nucleotides read TGTGCCAGCGCGGGAGGGCCGAATGAGCAGTTCTTC. It encodes CASAGGPNEQFF.